The entry below describes one T cell receptor (beta chain). In germline, CDR1 is MNHNY, CDR2 SVGAGI (reference sequence). The CDR3 length is 16 residues. J gave up 3 bases and V 5 bases, and 11 bases lay outside the gene matches. Profiling relied on immunoSEQ multiplex PCR, and the TCRdb table lists in-frame clones only, not all of them. This sample yields more than 85,000 clones, of which around 92% are seen a single time; more than 0.8% belongs to the top ten. The record originates from a study of T cell changes during pregnancy in multiple sclerosis. The chain combines TRBV6-6 with TRBJ1-1; 8 bases fit TRBD1. Here the sequenced sample was peripheral blood, taken before pregnancy. The receptor comes from a female donor with multiple sclerosis, enrolled in a pregnancy study. The CDR3 spells CASSRTGRLSHTEAFF. The CDR3 DNA reads as TGTGCCAGCAGTAGGACAGGGAGGTTATCGCACACTGAAGCTTTCTTT.